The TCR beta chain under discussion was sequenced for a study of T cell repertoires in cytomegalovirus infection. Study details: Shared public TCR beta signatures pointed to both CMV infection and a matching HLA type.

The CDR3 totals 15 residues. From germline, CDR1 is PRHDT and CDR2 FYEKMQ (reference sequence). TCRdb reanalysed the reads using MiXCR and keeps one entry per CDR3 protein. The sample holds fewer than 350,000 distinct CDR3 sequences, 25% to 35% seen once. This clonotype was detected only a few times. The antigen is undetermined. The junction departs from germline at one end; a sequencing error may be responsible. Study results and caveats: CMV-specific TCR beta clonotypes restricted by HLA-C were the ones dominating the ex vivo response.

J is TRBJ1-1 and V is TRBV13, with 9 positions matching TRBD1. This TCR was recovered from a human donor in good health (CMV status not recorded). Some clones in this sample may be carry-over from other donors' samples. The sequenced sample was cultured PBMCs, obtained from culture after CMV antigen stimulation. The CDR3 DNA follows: TGTGCCAGCAGCTTGGGTTCCGGGACAGGGCGTTCCGTAGAATTT. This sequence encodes CASSLGSGTGRSVEF.